This T cell receptor (beta chain) stems from a study of a mutant IDH1 vaccine in newly diagnosed glioma. Study context: Earlier care involved radiotherapy, temozolomide, or both, and the majority received both.

Sequencing was performed with immunoSEQ multiplex PCR; in TCRdb, only in-frame clones are kept and a portion is missing. The data hold around 51,000 clones, with 78% observed a single time. The trim removed 1 base at V and 9 bases at J, leaving 11 bases unmatched. Germline-derived CDR1 and CDR2 are SGHTA and FQGNSA. The CDR3 consists of 15 residues. A remark on this clone: The antigen is undetermined.

Sample time point: week 5, during vaccination. Every vaccination contained 300 ug of the mutant IDH1 20-mer peptide and was paired with topical imiquimod. The TCR was taken from a woman in her thirties or forties with glioma. The chain combines TRBV7-2 with TRBJ1-1, with 7 bases identical to TRBD1. The material sequenced was PBMCs, taken from a glioma patient whose treatment included an IDH1 peptide vaccine. The CDR3 sequence: CASSLEGTEKGKAFF. The CDR3 DNA reads as TGTGCCAGCAGCTTAGAAGGGACAGAAAAGGGAAAAGCTTTCTTT.